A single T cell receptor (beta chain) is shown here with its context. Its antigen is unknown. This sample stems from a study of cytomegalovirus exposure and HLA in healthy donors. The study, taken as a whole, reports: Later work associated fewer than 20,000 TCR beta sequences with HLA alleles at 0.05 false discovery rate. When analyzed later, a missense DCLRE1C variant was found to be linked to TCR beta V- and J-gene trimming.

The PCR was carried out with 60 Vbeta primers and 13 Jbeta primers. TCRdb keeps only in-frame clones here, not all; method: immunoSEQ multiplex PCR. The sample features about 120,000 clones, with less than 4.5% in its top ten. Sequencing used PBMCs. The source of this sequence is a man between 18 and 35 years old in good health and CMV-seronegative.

This CDR3 is CASQGAISNQPQHF. The DNA for the CDR3 is TGTGCCAGCCAGGGGGCGATTAGCAATCAGCCCCAGCATTTT. The chain combines TRBV28 with TRBJ1-5, with 8 positions matching TRBD1. The CDR3 is 14 amino acids. Trimming removed 8 bases from V and 0 bases from J; junction bases left unmatched: 3. Germline lookup yields CDR1 MDHEN and CDR2 SYDVKM.